The clone carrying this T cell receptor (beta chain) was counted only a few times. Its antigen remains unidentified. These data belong to a study of T-cell memory formation after mild COVID-19. The V gene lost 3 bases and the J gene lost 0 bases, with 10 bases spanning the gap. The CDR3 is 15 residues long. CDR1 and CDR2 (germline): SGHTA, FQGNSA. 5'RACE, which relied on constant-segment primers, yielded TCR alpha and TCR beta cDNA libraries carrying sample barcodes and UMIs. TCRdb reprocessed the 5' RACE reads with MiXCR, giving one entry per CDR3 protein. The sample carries roughly 86,000 distinct CDR3 sequences, around 15% recorded once. The study's findings and limits: Researchers report contracting CD4+ clones mostly in CM and EM, with CD8+ clones in EMRA.

The material sequenced was PBMCs or a T cell subset sorted from them (not recorded which). This chain connects TRBV7-2 to TRBJ2-3, with D possibly being TRBD2 (5 bases). This TCR came from a man aged 18 to 30 who had mild COVID-19 (a few samples of this study predate the infection). Cell type and time point are not known. CDR3: CASSFLRRSTDTQYF. The CDR3 DNA is TGTGCCAGCAGCTTTTTGAGGAGGAGCACAGATACGCAGTATTTT.